This T cell receptor beta chain was captured in a study of shared clonotypes between healthy human individuals. Using immunoSEQ multiplex PCR, the repertoire was profiled, and TCRdb retains in-frame clones only, with some absent. The sample contains about 870,000 clones, 92% of which appear only once. CD45RO-negative CD8 cells positively selected for CCR7 made up the naive population, which excluded terminally differentiated effector memory CD45RA+ cells. Those who donated, Caucasian adults without exception, all lived in Nashville, Tennessee. Germline CDR1 SGHDN, CDR2 FVKESK. There are 16 residues in the CDR3. V gave up 0 bases and J gave up 0 bases, with 9 bases separating them.

The chain combines TRBV14 with TRBJ1-3; D gene uncertain. This TCR was sampled from a man aged 25 to 40 in good health. The sequencing sample was made of naive CD8+ T cells sorted from blood. The CDR3 loop is CASSQDSGLSGNTIYF. CDR3 nucleotides: TGTGCCAGCAGCCAAGACTCGGGCCTCTCTGGAAACACCATATATTTT. The whole variable domain, filled in from reference TRBV14 and TRBJ1-3, reads EAGVTQFPSHSVIEKGQTVTLRCDPISGHDNLYWYRRVMGKEIKFLLHFVKESKQDESGMPNNRFLAERTGGTYSTLKVQPAELEDSGVYFCASSQDSGLSGNTIYFGEGSWLTVV.